The clone carrying this TCR beta chain was recorded once. The data derive from a study of blood T cell repertoires in COVID-19. Study-level information: Samples of COVID-19 (acute and convalescent) were obtained from the United States, Italy and Spain. PBMCs, B-cell-depleted T cells, or T cells provided the cDNA or gDNA that made up the material.

V was pared by 4 bases and J by 6 bases, with 2 bases of the junction left unmatched. The CDR3 sequence is 15 residues long. CDR1 and CDR2 (germline): LGHNA, YSLEER. As processed by the authors: How many nucleated cells were present was estimated from reference gene primer amplification. The table came from immunoSEQ multiplex PCR; TCRdb's copy has only in-frame clones and leaves some out. V, J and clone size are taken as reported in that table, and D and trimming were inferred from the DNA itself. The sample lists about 330,000 clones, roughly 90% occurring once. V usage is TRBV4-3 and J usage is TRBJ2-1, with 14 bases that match TRBD2. The sequenced sample was peripheral blood. This clonotype was obtained from a woman aged 45-59 years with active or convalescent COVID-19. The CDR3 spells CASSLGLAGGNEQFF. In nucleotides, the CDR3 is TGCGCCAGCAGCCTAGGACTAGCGGGGGGCAATGAGCAGTTCTTC.